Listed below are T cell receptor beta chains from one sample, sequenced in a study of blood T cells in healthy people across ages. TCRdb fed the 5' RACE reads into MiXCR, producing one record per CDR3 protein. The sample yields about 1.8 million distinct CDR3 sequences, about 50% seen once. The sequencing input was blood. The receptors were sampled from a woman aged 40 to 55 in good health. CDR3s include the opening cysteine and the closing phenylalanine or tryptophan. The D gene is left open where the match is weak. Clone size, where shown, is once, few, many, or a class for clones that have expanded.

j_call d_call v_call clone_size cdr3_aa cdr3_nt
TRBJ2-1 TRBD2 TRBV27 - CAIGRGGVSNEQFF TGTGCCATCGGGCGGGGGGGCGTTTCCAATGAGCAGTTCTTC
TRBJ2-3 - TRBV28 - CASSNRVPGTDTQYF TGTGCCAGCAGTAATAGGGTACCAGGCACAGATACGCAGTATTTT
TRBJ1-2 TRBD1 TRBV7-9 - CASSFWDRENYGYTF TGTGCCAGCAGCTTCTGGGACAGGGAGAACTATGGCTACACCTTC
TRBJ2-1 - TRBV4-1 - CASSQDPSQEYNEQFF TGCGCCAGCAGCCAAGATCCTTCGCAGGAGTACAATGAGCAGTTCTTC
TRBJ1-2 - TRBV29-1 few CSVVILGGSGGYTF TGCAGCGTTGTGATCTTGGGGGGCTCTGGTGGCTACACCTTC
TRBJ2-7 TRBD1 TRBV5-1 - CASSLDGQESFYEQYF TGCGCCAGCAGCTTGGACGGACAGGAGTCCTTCTACGAGCAGTACTTC
TRBJ2-5 - TRBV29-1 - CSVVAVPGETQYF TGCAGCGTTGTGGCGGTGCCGGGGGAGACCCAGTACTTC
TRBJ2-1 TRBD2 TRBV7-2 once CASSLNNLAGSGFEQFF TGTGCCAGCAGCTTAAATAATCTAGCGGGCTCGGGATTTGAGCAGTTCTTC
TRBJ1-6 TRBD1 TRBV7-2 - CASSSRTGVISPLHF TGTGCCAGCAGCTCGAGGACAGGGGTAATTTCACCCCTCCACTTT
TRBJ2-1 TRBD2 TRBV29-1 - CSFGAGLAGGNEQFF TGCAGCTTTGGTGCGGGACTAGCGGGGGGGAATGAGCAGTTCTTC
TRBJ2-1 TRBD2 TRBV6-4 many CASSDSSGGVNEQFF TGTGCCAGCAGTGACTCTAGCGGGGGGGTCAATGAGCAGTTCTTC
TRBJ2-1 TRBD2 TRBV7-2 - CASSLETAGGGQFF TGTGCCAGCAGCTTAGAAACAGCGGGAGGGGGTCAGTTCTTC
TRBJ2-3 TRBD2 TRBV5-1 few CASRTSGGSSDTQYF TGCGCCAGCAGGACTAGCGGGGGCAGCTCGGATACGCAGTATTTT
TRBJ2-3 TRBD2 TRBV27 - CASSSWGLAGGRADTQYF TGTGCCAGCAGTTCTTGGGGACTAGCGGGGGGGCGGGCGGATACGCAGTATTTT
TRBJ1-5 - TRBV10-3 - CAISDQVIGNQPQHF TGTGCCATCAGTGACCAGGTGATTGGCAATCAGCCCCAGCATTTT
TRBJ2-3 - TRBV20-1 - CSASGVAESTDTQYF TGCAGTGCTAGTGGAGTAGCGGAGAGCACAGATACGCAGTATTTT
TRBJ2-5 - TRBV2 - CASSVDYKETQYF TGTGCCAGCAGTGTGGACTATAAAGAGACCCAGTACTTC
TRBJ2-3 - TRBV6-2/TRBV6-3 few CASSYTAAYTDTQYF TGTGCCAGCAGTTACACAGCGGCGTACACAGATACGCAGTATTTT
TRBJ1-1 - TRBV12-3/TRBV12-4 - CASTLGRGRGNTEAFF TGTGCCAGCACCTTAGGTCGGGGCCGTGGGAACACTGAAGCTTTCTTT
TRBJ2-6 - TRBV20-1 few CSAIRDQGLSGANVLTF TGCAGTGCTATCCGGGACCAGGGGCTCTCTGGGGCCAACGTCCTGACTTTC
TRBJ1-1 TRBD1 TRBV6-5 - CASRSDRGVNTEAFF TGTGCCAGCAGGTCCGACAGGGGGGTGAACACTGAAGCTTTCTTT
TRBJ2-5 - TRBV28 - CASSPPGVVNEQYF TGTGCCAGCAGCCCCCCGGGGGTCGTGAATGAGCAGTACTTC
TRBJ1-2 - TRBV4-2 many CASSQVESEGYTF TGTGCCAGCAGCCAAGTCGAATCAGAGGGCTACACCTTC
TRBJ2-5 TRBD2 TRBV5-1 - CASSPTTGLAGAGETQYF TGCGCCAGCAGCCCAACGACGGGCCTAGCGGGGGCGGGAGAGACCCAGTACTTC
TRBJ2-5 - TRBV6-5 - CATRPTIFPETQYF TGTGCCACCCGACCGACAATATTCCCAGAGACCCAGTACTTC
TRBJ2-7 - TRBV7-2 many CASSLALKDEQYF TGTGCCAGCAGCTTAGCTCTAAAGGACGAGCAGTACTTC
TRBJ1-2 - TRBV4-1 - CASSRKGLRGYTF TGCGCCAGCAGCCGAAAGGGGCTAAGAGGCTACACCTTC
TRBJ2-5 - TRBV15 once CATGPGEAEETQYF TGTGCCACCGGACCGGGGGAGGCAGAAGAGACCCAGTACTTC
TRBJ1-6 - TRBV7-2 - CASSLDTSSYNSPLHF TGTGCCAGCAGCTTAGACACGAGCTCCTATAATTCACCCCTCCACTTT
TRBJ2-7 - TRBV7-2 - CASSSPRGGTTYEQYF TGTGCCAGCAGCTCACCCAGAGGCGGGACAACCTACGAGCAGTACTTC
TRBJ2-1 - TRBV14 - CASGQVLSSSYNEQFF TGTGCCAGCGGCCAAGTCCTCAGTAGCTCCTACAATGAGCAGTTCTTC
TRBJ2-1 TRBD1 TRBV14 - CASSRIGQGAAGRLYNEQFF TGTGCCAGCAGCCGAATCGGACAGGGGGCGGCCGGCCGGCTATACAATGAGCAGTTCTTC
TRBJ2-7 - TRBV4-1 few CASSRLDRQPSYEQYF TGCGCCAGCAGCCGGTTGGACAGACAGCCCTCCTACGAGCAGTACTTC
TRBJ1-5 - TRBV12-3/TRBV12-4 - CASRSGDHSNQPQHF TGTGCCAGCAGGAGTGGCGATCATAGCAATCAGCCCCAGCATTTT
TRBJ2-5 - TRBV4-2 - CASSQGAGPDNEQYF TGTGCCAGCAGCCAAGGTGCGGGCCCAGACAATGAGCAGTACTTC
TRBJ2-5 TRBD2 TRBV2 - CAGSRLGRGREGAETQYF TGTGCCGGCAGTCGCTTGGGGAGGGGAAGAGAGGGCGCAGAGACCCAGTACTTC
TRBJ1-5 - TRBV6-6 - CASRGEGNQPQHF TGTGCCAGCAGAGGGGAGGGCAATCAGCCCCAGCATTTT
TRBJ1-2 TRBD1 TRBV10-1 few CASSGTGTYGYTF TGCGCCAGCAGTGGGACAGGGACCTATGGCTACACCTTC
TRBJ2-1 TRBD2 TRBV7-8 - CAGSLAVRGALNEQFF TGTGCCGGCAGCTTAGCGGTGCGGGGGGCCTTAAATGAGCAGTTCTTC
TRBJ1-2 - TRBV20-1 - CSALRQATNYDYTF TGCAGTGCTTTAAGACAGGCCACTAACTATGACTACACCTTC
TRBJ2-3 - TRBV20-1 - CSAEKTDTQYF TGCAGTGCTGAGAAAACGGATACGCAGTATTTT
TRBJ2-7 TRBD1 TRBV6-1 - CASRGQSPSEQYF TGTGCCAGCCGGGGACAGAGCCCTTCCGAGCAGTACTTC
TRBJ2-3 TRBD2 TRBV4-2 - CASSQDQLAGGHSTDTQYF TGTGCCAGCAGCCAAGATCAACTAGCGGGGGGGCATAGCACAGATACGCAGTATTTT
TRBJ2-7 TRBD2 TRBV12-3/TRBV12-4 few CASYRGTSGGAQYF TGTGCCAGCTACCGCGGGACTAGCGGGGGGGCCCAGTACTTC
TRBJ2-7 - TRBV10-3 few CAISGTYEQYF TGTGCCATCAGTGGCACCTACGAGCAGTACTTC
TRBJ2-3 - TRBV28 - CASREPGRSTDTQYF TGTGCCAGCAGAGAACCGGGACGGAGCACAGATACGCAGTATTTT
TRBJ2-7 TRBD2 TRBV4-2 - CASSQEKAAGGSYEQYF TGTGCCAGCAGCCAAGAAAAAGCAGCGGGGGGGTCCTACGAGCAGTACTTC
TRBJ1-5 - TRBV13 - CASSYGQNQPQHF TGTGCCAGCAGCTACGGACAGAATCAGCCCCAGCATTTT
TRBJ1-2 - TRBV29-1 - CSVVSTIGNYGYTF TGCAGCGTTGTATCTACCATTGGGAACTATGGCTACACCTTC
TRBJ2-1 TRBD1 TRBV29-1 - CSVVGRGVGQAPYNEQFF TGCAGCGTTGTGGGGCGGGGCGTGGGACAGGCTCCTTACAATGAGCAGTTCTTC
TRBJ1-2 TRBD1 TRBV13 - CASSPRRPGQETNYGYTF TGTGCCAGCAGCCCCAGACGACCGGGACAGGAAACTAACTATGGCTACACCTTC
TRBJ1-1 - TRBV2 - CASPFGRTEAFF TGTGCCAGCCCTTTCGGGAGGACTGAAGCTTTCTTT
TRBJ2-7 TRBD1 TRBV29-1 few CSVPSDRGSYEQYF TGCAGCGTTCCTTCGGACAGGGGCTCCTACGAGCAGTACTTC